Included here is one T cell receptor (beta chain) sequence, with context. Per germline, CDR1 ENHRY and CDR2 SYGVKD. The CDR3 loop spans 13 amino acids. V lost 8 bases, J lost 5 bases, and 8 bases stayed unmatched. The source of the sample is a study of blood T cell repertoires in COVID-19. Study background: Sample material is recorded as cDNA or gDNA derived from T cells, B-cell-depleted T cells, or PBMCs.

Some clones are missing from TCRdb's copy, which holds only in-frame ones; the method was immunoSEQ multiplex PCR. The table includes 220,000 or so clones, more than 65% detected once. The sequenced sample consisted of peripheral blood. This sequence joins TRBV10-3 and TRBJ2-5, with 7 bases identical to TRBD2. The TCR originated in a woman aged 60-70 years with acute or convalescent COVID-19. CDR3 protein: CAIAGESRETQYF. The CDR3, as DNA: TGTGCCATCGCGGGAGAGAGTCGGGAGACCCAGTACTTC.